A selection of T cell receptor beta chains follows, all from one sample in a study of identical twins. A single record per CDR3 protein comes from TCRdb applying MiXCR to the 5' RACE reads. The table has 520,000 or so distinct CDR3 sequences, around 20% seen once. A further study also used this sample, focusing on T cells expressing NK-cell markers.

Material for sequencing was CD4+ T cells sorted from blood. The receptor source for this set is a woman aged 18-29 years in good health. The conserved cysteine and the conserved F or W are not part of the CDR3 here.

>TRBV11-2|TRBJ2-3
ASSLILDVAGVATDTQY
>TRBV6-1|TRBJ2-5
ASILPYRGRQETQY
>TRBV6-5|TRBJ1-4
ASSSPKEGEKLF
>TRBV11-1|TRBJ2-1
ASSLASWSSYNEQF
>TRBV5-1|TRBJ2-7
ATSHPSSYEQY
>TRBV7-2|TRBJ1-6
ASSLTGGYGSPLH
>TRBV6-1|TRBJ2-3
ASSPSTGTSGRGTQY
>TRBV12-3/TRBV12-4|TRBJ2-7
ASSLWGVRGPYEQY
>TRBV5-1|TRBJ2-7
ASSLGGGFPD
>TRBV20-1|TRBJ2-3
SARDLGHSRPDTQY
>TRBV20-1|TRBJ2-1
SAAPGGGLFNEQF
>TRBV5-1|TRBJ2-7
ASSRDVTSYEQY
>TRBV10-3|TRBJ2-2
AGREGNTGELF
>TRBV5-8|TRBJ2-5
ASSLIRDRGQETQY
>TRBV25-1|TRBJ2-3
ASSEGTSGITDTQY
>TRBV12-3/TRBV12-4|TRBJ2-7
GSSSHSERSYEQY
>TRBV15|TRBJ1-5
ATSRVENNQPQH
>TRBV7-2|TRBJ2-1
ASTRQDNEQF
>TRBV10-3|TRBJ2-7
AISEDFRSQY
>TRBV12-3/TRBV12-4|TRBJ1-4
ASSPHPGWGAGEKLF
>TRBV7-6|TRBJ2-7
ASSLLFSGNSYEQY
>TRBV6-5|TRBJ1-6
ASSYPPGLPLH
>TRBV5-1|TRBJ2-1
ASRRTSGANEQF
>TRBV3-1|TRBJ2-1
ASSQEERLGEQF
>TRBV6-5|TRBJ1-2
ASSLGGVDYGYT
>TRBV24-1|TRBJ1-1
ATSAGDLGDTEAF
>TRBV5-8|TRBJ2-7
ASTLLPGGSYEQY
>TRBV7-1|TRBJ2-1
ASRKGLAGGRPDITIYNEQF
>TRBV20-1|TRBJ2-7
SAMTALTGLEQY
>TRBV6-1|TRBJ1-1
ATTLNTEAF
>TRBV6-2/TRBV6-3|TRBJ2-1
ASSSGLGANEQF
>TRBV20-1|TRBJ2-3
SAREGPGTQY
>TRBV20-1|TRBJ2-7
SVKGPAGQY
>TRBV10-3|TRBJ2-2
AISDRFEGELF
>TRBV5-6|TRBJ2-5
ASSLVAAGRETQY
>TRBV7-2|TRBJ2-1
ASSPQMGLSYNEQF
>TRBV7-2|TRBJ2-6
ASRIGLGGANVLT
>TRBV4-2|TRBJ2-7
ASSQPDRAYEQY
>TRBV20-1|TRBJ2-3
SAGPRGGGTDTQY
>TRBV20-1|TRBJ2-5
SARNKGPETQY
>TRBV7-2|TRBJ1-1
ASSLLRLMNTEAF
>TRBV12-3/TRBV12-4|TRBJ1-5
ASSRGVQPQH
>TRBV7-2|TRBJ2-7
ASSLIGRGGSSYEQY
>TRBV15|TRBJ2-1
ATSRDTLAHEQF
>TRBV4-3|TRBJ2-3
ASSQSQPGTYADTQY
>TRBV5-1|TRBJ2-1
ASSSKRGYNEQF
>TRBV6-1|TRBJ2-2
ASRFDRNTGELF
>TRBV15|TRBJ1-3
ATSRDSAFSGNTIY
>TRBV10-3|TRBJ1-1
AISGAGVTEAF
>TRBV20-1|TRBJ2-7
SARGARAGGNYEQY
>TRBV12-3/TRBV12-4|TRBJ2-1
ASREQAAEQF
>TRBV11-1|TRBJ1-1
ASSLEQGLRGKLTEAF
>TRBV12-3/TRBV12-4|TRBJ1-1
ASSSSQGSYTEAF